Shown below are 12 T cell receptor beta chains from a single sample sequenced in a study of OX40 agonist ivuxolimab in advanced cancers. Assay: immunoSEQ multiplex PCR; the TCRdb copy retains only in-frame clones and omits some. The repertoire holds approximately 15,000 clones, with roughly nine tenths as singletons. Here the sequenced sample was CD4+ or CD8+ T cells sorted from blood, taken in a trial of the OX40 agonist ivuxolimab. These receptors originate from an adult with an advanced solid tumor such as melanoma, head and neck, liver or kidney cancer.

This chain connects TRBV19 to TRBJ1-2; the D gene is possibly TRBD1 (6 bases). The V and J ends lost 6 bases and 10 bases respectively, with 9 bases between them. This CDR3 has 10 residues. From germline, CDR1 is LNHDA and CDR2 SQIVND (reference sequence). This CDR3 reads CASRDSAYTF. The CDR3 coding sequence is TGTGCCAGTAGGGACAGCGCCTACACCTTC.

This chain connects TRBV29-1 to TRBJ2-1, with D perhaps matching TRBD2 (6 bases). CDR1 SQVTM and CDR2 ANQGSEA come from the germline V gene. Between the trimmed V and J ends, which lost 1 base and 6 bases, there was a span of 13 bases. The CDR3 has 14 amino acids. Here the CDR3 DNA reads TGCAGCGTTGAAGTAGCGGTGGGCGGCAATGAGCAGTTCTTC. It specifies CSVEVAVGGNEQFF.

The chain recombines TRBV21-1 with TRBJ2-1; the D segment call TRBD2 is taken from the table without a DNA check. TRBV21-1 is a listed pseudogene. CDR3 length: 16 amino acids. This CDR3 is CASSKSETSPHNEQFF. CDR3 nucleotide sequence: TGTGCCAGCAGCAAAAGTGAGACTAGCCCTCACAATGAGCAGTTCTTC.

The chain links TRBV4-3 to TRBJ1-1; weak D call: TRBD1 (5 bases). Germline assignment: CDR1 LGHNA and CDR2 YSLEER. The CDR3 consists of 15 residues. V was cut by 0 bases and J by 1 base, with 9 bases left in between. CDR3 nucleotide sequence: TGCGCCAGCAGCCAAGATCGGGGCAGGAACACTGAAGCTTTCTTT. Its protein product is CASSQDRGRNTEAFF.

Regarding this clone: At one of its ends the junction is not consistent with the germline gene, which may arise from a read error. The genes are TRBV5-1 and TRBJ2-1; D call uncertain. From germline, CDR1 is SGHRS and CDR2 YFSETQ. The CDR3 spans 10 residues. The CDR3 region has the DNA TGCGCCAGCAGCTTGGGTTATGGGGTCTTC. It yields the protein CASSLGYGVF.

The V call is TRBV7-9, the J call TRBJ2-5; tentatively, D is TRBD2 (5 bases). The last part of the DNA fits TRBJ2-7 better; the J call may be wrong. CDR3 length equals 13 residues. Per germline, CDR1 SEHNR and CDR2 FQNEAQ (reference sequence). Here the CDR3 reads CASSLGLADEQYF. CDR3 DNA: TGTGCCAGCAGCTTAGGGCTAGCTGACGAGCAGTACTTC.

This chain links TRBV11-2 with TRBJ1-1; possible D gene TRBD1, 6 bases. The CDR3 length is 16 residues. V was clipped by 0 bases and J by 8 bases, with 19 bases between them. From germline, CDR1 is SGHAT and CDR2 FQNNGV. CDR3: CASSLEVGFGGDEAFF. In DNA, the CDR3 is TGTGCCAGCAGCTTAGAAGTCGGGTTCGGGGGCGACGAAGCTTTCTTT.

The rearrangement uses TRBV7-2 and TRBJ2-7, with TRBD2 matching over 12 bases. In germline, CDR1 is SGHTA, CDR2 FQGNSA. The J segment lost 5 bases and the V segment lost 2 bases, leaving 10 bases of the junction unmatched. CDR3 length: 17 amino acids. The CDR3 here is CASSLWASGRGRHEQYF. In DNA, the CDR3 is TGTGCCAGCAGCTTATGGGCTAGCGGGAGGGGTCGGCACGAGCAGTACTTC.

V is TRBV10-2 and J is TRBJ2-5, with 12 bases matching TRBD2. The CDR3 loop spans 18 amino acids. CDR1 WSHSY and CDR2 SAAADI come from the germline V gene. J gave up 5 bases and V 2 bases, and 12 bases lay outside the gene matches. CDR3 sequence: CASSEPLAGLAGHETQYF. The CDR3 DNA is TGCGCCAGCAGTGAGCCGCTGGCGGGACTAGCGGGTCACGAGACCCAGTACTTC.

This clone was picked up one time. The gene calls are TRBV7-6 and TRBJ2-7, with unresolved D. The germline V and J ends were trimmed by 5 bases and 3 bases, with 20 bases remaining between them. CDR1 is SGHVS and CDR2 is FNYEAQ in the germline V gene. This CDR3 contains 16 residues. CDR3 in DNA: TGTGCCAGCAGCCGCTTAGGGAAGCGTTTGGGCTACGAGCAGTACTTC. Protein sequence: CASSRLGKRLGYEQYF.

V usage is TRBV7-9 and J usage is TRBJ2-7, with D unclear. Trimming stripped 5 bases from V and 4 bases from J, with 9 bases between. The CDR3 has 12 amino acids. Germline V gene data show CDR1 as SEHNR and CDR2 as FQNEAQ (reference sequence). The CDR3 spells CASSPRNYEQYF. CDR3 DNA sequence: TGTGCCAGCAGCCCCCGAAATTACGAGCAGTACTTC.

This clone was seen a handful of times. This chain uses TRBV9 with TRBJ2-5, with D perhaps TRBD2 (5 bases). Germline V gene sequence: CDR1 SGDLS, CDR2 YYNGEE. V lost 5 bases and J 5 bases, leaving 22 bases between the germline ends. The CDR3 loop spans 16 amino acids. The CDR3 region has the DNA TGTGCCAGCAGTTTGGACTCCGCGTCTTTTGGCGAGACCCAGTACTTC. It translates to CASSLDSASFGETQYF.